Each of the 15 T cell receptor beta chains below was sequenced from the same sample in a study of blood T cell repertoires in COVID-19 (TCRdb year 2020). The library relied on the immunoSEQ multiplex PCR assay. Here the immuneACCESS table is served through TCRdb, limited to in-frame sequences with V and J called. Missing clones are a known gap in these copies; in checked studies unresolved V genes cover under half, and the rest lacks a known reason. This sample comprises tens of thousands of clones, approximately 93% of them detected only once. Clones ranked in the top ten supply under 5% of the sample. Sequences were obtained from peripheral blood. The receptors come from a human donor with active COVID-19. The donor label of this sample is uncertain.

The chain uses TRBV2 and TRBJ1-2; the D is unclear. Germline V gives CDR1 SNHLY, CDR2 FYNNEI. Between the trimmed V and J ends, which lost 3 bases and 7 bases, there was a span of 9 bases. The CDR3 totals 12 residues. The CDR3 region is CASSERSGGYTF. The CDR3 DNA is TGTGCCAGCAGTGAGCGAAGTGGTGGCTACACCTTC.

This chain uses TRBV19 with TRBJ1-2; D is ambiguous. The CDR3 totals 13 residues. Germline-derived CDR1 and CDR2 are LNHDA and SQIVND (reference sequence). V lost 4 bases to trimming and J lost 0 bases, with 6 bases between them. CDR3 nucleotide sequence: TGTGCCAGTAGTAGACGGGCTAACTATGGCTACACCTTC. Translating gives CASSRRANYGYTF.

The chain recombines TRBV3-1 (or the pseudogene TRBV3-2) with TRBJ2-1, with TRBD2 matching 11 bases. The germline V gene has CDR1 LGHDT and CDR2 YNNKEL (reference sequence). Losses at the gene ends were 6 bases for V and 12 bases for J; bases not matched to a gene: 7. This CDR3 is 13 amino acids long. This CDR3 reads CASRNSGGAGQFF. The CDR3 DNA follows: TGTGCCAGCAGAAATAGCGGGGGGGCAGGGCAGTTCTTC.

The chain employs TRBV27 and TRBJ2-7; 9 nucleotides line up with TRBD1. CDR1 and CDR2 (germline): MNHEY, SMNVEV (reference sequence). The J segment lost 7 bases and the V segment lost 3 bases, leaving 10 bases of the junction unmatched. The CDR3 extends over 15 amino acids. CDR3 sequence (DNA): TGTGCCAGCAGTTTCAACGGGACAGGGCCGACGGAGCAGTACTTC. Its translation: CASSFNGTGPTEQYF.

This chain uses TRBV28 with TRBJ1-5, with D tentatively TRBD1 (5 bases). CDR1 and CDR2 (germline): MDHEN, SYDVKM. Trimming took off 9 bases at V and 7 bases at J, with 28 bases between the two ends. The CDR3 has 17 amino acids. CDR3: CASNYRLKGTRGQPQHF. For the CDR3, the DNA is TGTGCCAGTAATTACAGGTTGAAGGGTACAAGGGGCCAGCCCCAGCATTTT. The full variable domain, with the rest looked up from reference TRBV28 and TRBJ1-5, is DVKVTQSSRYLVKRTGEKVFLECVQDMDHENMFWYRQDPGLGLRLIYFSYDVKMKEKGDIPEGYSVSREKKERFSLILESASTNQTSMYLCASNYRLKGTRGQPQHFGDGTRLSIL.

CDR3: CASSASGTDTQYF. The CDR3 DNA reads as TGTGCCAGCAGCGCCTCCGGGACAGATACGCAGTATTTT. This chain connects TRBV9 to TRBJ2-3; D unclear. Trimming removed 3 bases from V and 3 bases from J, with 8 bases in between. Germline assignment: CDR1 SGDLS and CDR2 YYNGEE. The CDR3 length is 13 residues.

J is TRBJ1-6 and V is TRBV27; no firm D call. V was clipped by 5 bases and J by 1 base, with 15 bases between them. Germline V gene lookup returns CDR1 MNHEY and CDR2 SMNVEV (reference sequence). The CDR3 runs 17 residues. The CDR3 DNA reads TGTGCCAGCAGTCCGTACGAGTCGAAATCCTATAATTCACCCCTCCACTTT. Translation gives CASSPYESKSYNSPLHF.

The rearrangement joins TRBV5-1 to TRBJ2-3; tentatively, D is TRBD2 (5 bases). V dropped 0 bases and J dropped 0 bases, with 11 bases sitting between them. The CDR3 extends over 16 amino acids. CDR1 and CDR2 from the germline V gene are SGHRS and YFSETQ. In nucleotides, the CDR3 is TGCGCCAGCAGCTTGGCAACTAGTACTAGCACAGATACGCAGTATTTT. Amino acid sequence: CASSLATSTSTDTQYF.

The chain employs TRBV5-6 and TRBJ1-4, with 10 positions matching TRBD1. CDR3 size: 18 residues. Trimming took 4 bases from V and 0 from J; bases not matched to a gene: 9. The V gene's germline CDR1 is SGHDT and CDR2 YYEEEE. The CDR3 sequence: CASSDTGTGDTTNEKLFF. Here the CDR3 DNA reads TGTGCCAGCAGCGATACCGGGACAGGGGACACAACTAATGAAAAACTGTTTTTT. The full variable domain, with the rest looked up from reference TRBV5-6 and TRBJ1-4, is DAGVTQSPTHLIKTRGQQVTLRCSPKSGHDTVSWYQQALGQGPQFIFQYYEEEERQRGNFPDRFSGHQFPNYSSELNVNALLLGDSALYLCASSDTGTGDTTNEKLFFGSGTQLSVL.

The CDR3 nucleotides are TGCAGCCCTACGGTACCCGAGCAGTACTTC. Amino acid sequence: CSPTVPEQYF. The chain joins TRBV20-1 to TRBJ2-7; D gene unclear. The CDR3 consists of 10 residues. Per the germline V gene, CDR1 is DFQATT and CDR2 is SNEGSKA (reference sequence).

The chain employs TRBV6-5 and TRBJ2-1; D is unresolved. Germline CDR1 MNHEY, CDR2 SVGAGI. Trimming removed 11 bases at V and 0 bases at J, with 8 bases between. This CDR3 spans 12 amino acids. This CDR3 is CAVKSSYNEQFF. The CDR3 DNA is TGTGCCGTAAAGAGCTCCTACAATGAGCAGTTCTTC.

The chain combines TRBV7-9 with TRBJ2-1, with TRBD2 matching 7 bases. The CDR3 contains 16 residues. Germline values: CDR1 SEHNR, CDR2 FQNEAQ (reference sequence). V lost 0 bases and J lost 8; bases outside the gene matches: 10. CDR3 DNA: TGTGCCAGCAGCTTAGCGTTAAGGCGGGGGAAAGATGAGCAGTTCTTC. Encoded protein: CASSLALRRGKDEQFF.

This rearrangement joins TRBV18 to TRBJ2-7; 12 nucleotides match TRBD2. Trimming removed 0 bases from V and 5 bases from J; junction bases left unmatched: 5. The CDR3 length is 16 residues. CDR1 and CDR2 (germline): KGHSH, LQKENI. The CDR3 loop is CASSPPTSGSPHEQYF. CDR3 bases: TGTGCCAGCTCACCACCGACTAGCGGGAGTCCACACGAGCAGTACTTC.

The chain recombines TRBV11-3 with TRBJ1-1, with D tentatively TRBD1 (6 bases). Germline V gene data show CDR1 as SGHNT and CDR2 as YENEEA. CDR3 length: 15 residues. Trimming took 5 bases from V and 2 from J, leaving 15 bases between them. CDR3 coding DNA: TGTGCCAGCAGCAGGCTACAGGGTCTAAACACTGAAGCTTTCTTT. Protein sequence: CASSRLQGLNTEAFF. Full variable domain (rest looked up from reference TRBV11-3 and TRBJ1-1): EAGVVQSPRYKIIEKKQPVAFWCNPISGHNTLYWYLQNLGQGPELLIRYENEEAVDDSQLPKDRFSAERLKGVDSTLKIQPAELGDSAVYLCASSRLQGLNTEAFFGQGTRLTVV.

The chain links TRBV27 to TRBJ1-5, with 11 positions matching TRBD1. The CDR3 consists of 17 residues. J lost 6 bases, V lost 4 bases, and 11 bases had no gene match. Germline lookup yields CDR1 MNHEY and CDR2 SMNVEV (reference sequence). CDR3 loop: CASSSTTGTGGGQPQHF. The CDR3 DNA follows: TGTGCCAGCAGTTCCACTACCGGGACAGGGGGGGGTCAGCCCCAGCATTTT.